The 9 T cell receptor beta chains given below trace back to one sample, sequenced in a study of spatial heterogeneity in lung cancer. TCRdb itself ran the 5' RACE reads through MiXCR, one entry per CDR3 protein. The table records approximately 81,000 distinct CDR3 sequences, roughly 12% of them present only once. Time point described: sample taken at primary tumor resection. Whole RNA obtained from tumor, nontumor lung or frozen PBMC underwent sequencing without sorting. Specimen: PBMCs, collected at surgery. The receptors here all came from a male donor with early-stage non-small cell lung cancer.

There are many counts of this clonotype. The chain uses TRBV12-3 or TRBV12-4 and TRBJ2-2, with 8 bases matching TRBD1. With 3 bases clipped from V and 3 bases from J, the junction kept 0 bases outside the gene matches. The CDR3 is 14 amino acids. As DNA, the CDR3 is TGTGCCAGCAGTTTGGACAGGGACACCGGGGAGCTGTTTTTT. This translates into CASSLDRDTGELFF.

The chain carries TRBV10-3 and TRBJ2-3; 7 bases are a match to TRBD2. This CDR3 comprises 15 residues. In germline, CDR1 is ENHRY, CDR2 SYGVKD. The V and J ends lost 2 bases and 6 bases, in that order; junction bases with no gene match: 8. DNA for the CDR3: TGTGCCATCAGTGAGGGGGCGGCGGGGGAGGATACGCAGTATTTT. Its translation: CAISEGAAGEDTQYF.

The V gene is TRBV7-2, the J gene TRBJ2-3; 8 nucleotides align to TRBD1. Germline CDR1 SGHTA, CDR2 FQGNSA. V was pared by 3 bases and J by 5 bases, with 4 bases of the junction left unmatched. This CDR3 contains 14 residues. The CDR3 bases are TGTGCCAGCAGCTTCAGGGGGCAAGGAGATACGCAGTATTTT. Amino acid sequence: CASSFRGQGDTQYF.

This clonotype was found a few times. The rearrangement joins TRBV11-2 to TRBJ1-3; the D is unclear. V was trimmed by 0 bases and J by 0 bases, leaving 6 bases between them. Germline assignment: CDR1 SGHAT and CDR2 FQNNGV. The CDR3 runs to 15 residues. The CDR3 DNA is TGTGCCAGCAGCTTAGACCGAGTCTCTGGAAACACCATATATTTT. It specifies CASSLDRVSGNTIYF. Full variable domain (outside the CDR3, taken from reference TRBV11-2 and TRBJ1-3): EAGVAQSPRYKIIEKRQSVAFWCNPISGHATLYWYQQILGQGPKLLIQFQNNGVVDDSQLPKDRFSAERLKGVDSTLKIQPAKLEDSAVYLCASSLDRVSGNTIYFGEGSWLTVV.

This clonotype was seen a handful of times. The V gene is TRBV24-1, the J gene TRBJ2-3; TRBD2 aligns across 15 bases. Germline V CDR1 and CDR2: KGHDR, SFDVKD. Losses at the gene ends were 9 bases for V and 6 bases for J; bases not matched to a gene: 3. CDR3 length: 14 amino acids. CDR3 protein: CATGLAGGLDTQYF. The DNA for the CDR3 is TGTGCCACCGGACTAGCGGGAGGGCTGGATACGCAGTATTTT.

This chain links TRBV20-1 with TRBJ1-3, with 7 bases aligning to TRBD1. Germline lookup yields CDR1 DFQATT and CDR2 SNEGSKA (reference sequence). J gave up 0 bases and V 2 bases, and 7 bases lay outside the gene matches. The CDR3 runs to 16 residues. CDR3 sequence: CSARPPGGSSGNTIYF. The CDR3 DNA follows: TGCAGTGCTAGACCCCCAGGGGGGAGCTCTGGAAACACCATATATTTT.

This clonotype was counted between two and nine times. V and J are TRBV19 and TRBJ2-7; 12 nucleotides agree with TRBD1. The CDR3 runs to 16 residues. Germline CDR1 and CDR2: LNHDA and SQIVND (reference sequence). The V segment lost 1 base and the J segment 5 bases; nucleotides outside the gene matches: 6. The CDR3 sequence is CASSIVPGTGGNEQYF. CDR3 in DNA: TGTGCCAGTAGTATAGTGCCTGGGACAGGGGGCAACGAGCAGTACTTC.

In its sample, this clonotype was seen a few times. The genes are TRBV28 and TRBJ1-1; 11 positions agree with TRBD1. CDR1 is MDHEN and CDR2 is SYDVKM in the germline V gene. After removal of 5 bases from V and 4 bases from J, the junction contained 6 bases not matched to a gene. This CDR3 spans 15 amino acids. Here the CDR3 DNA reads TGTGCCAGCAGTAGGACAGGGGGCAAGGTCACTGAAGCTTTCTTT. It encodes CASSRTGGKVTEAFF.

This clonotype came up a few times. The chain uses TRBV3-1 and TRBJ2-5; D gene ambiguous. CDR3 length: 13 amino acids. The germline CDR1 and CDR2 sequences are LGHDT and YNNKEL (reference sequence). V was trimmed by 3 bases and J by 6 bases, leaving 11 bases between them. CDR3 sequence: CASSQTMQKTQYF. The CDR3, as DNA: TGTGCCAGCAGCCAGACGATGCAAAAGACCCAGTACTTC.